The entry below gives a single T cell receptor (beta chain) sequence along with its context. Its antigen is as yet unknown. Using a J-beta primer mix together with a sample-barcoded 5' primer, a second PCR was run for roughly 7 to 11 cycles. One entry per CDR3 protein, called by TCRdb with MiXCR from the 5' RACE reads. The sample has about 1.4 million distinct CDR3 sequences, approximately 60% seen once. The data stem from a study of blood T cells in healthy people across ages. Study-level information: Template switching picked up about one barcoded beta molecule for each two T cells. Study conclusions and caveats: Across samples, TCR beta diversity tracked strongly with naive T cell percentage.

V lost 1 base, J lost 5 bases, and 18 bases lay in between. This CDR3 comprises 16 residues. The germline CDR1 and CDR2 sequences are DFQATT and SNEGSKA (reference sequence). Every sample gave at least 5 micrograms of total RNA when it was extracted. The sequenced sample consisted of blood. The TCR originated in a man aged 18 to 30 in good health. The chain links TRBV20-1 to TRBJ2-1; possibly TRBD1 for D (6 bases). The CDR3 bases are TGCAGTGCTAGAGTAGGAGGTCACAGGGCGAACAATGAGCAGTTCTTC. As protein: CSARVGGHRANNEQFF.